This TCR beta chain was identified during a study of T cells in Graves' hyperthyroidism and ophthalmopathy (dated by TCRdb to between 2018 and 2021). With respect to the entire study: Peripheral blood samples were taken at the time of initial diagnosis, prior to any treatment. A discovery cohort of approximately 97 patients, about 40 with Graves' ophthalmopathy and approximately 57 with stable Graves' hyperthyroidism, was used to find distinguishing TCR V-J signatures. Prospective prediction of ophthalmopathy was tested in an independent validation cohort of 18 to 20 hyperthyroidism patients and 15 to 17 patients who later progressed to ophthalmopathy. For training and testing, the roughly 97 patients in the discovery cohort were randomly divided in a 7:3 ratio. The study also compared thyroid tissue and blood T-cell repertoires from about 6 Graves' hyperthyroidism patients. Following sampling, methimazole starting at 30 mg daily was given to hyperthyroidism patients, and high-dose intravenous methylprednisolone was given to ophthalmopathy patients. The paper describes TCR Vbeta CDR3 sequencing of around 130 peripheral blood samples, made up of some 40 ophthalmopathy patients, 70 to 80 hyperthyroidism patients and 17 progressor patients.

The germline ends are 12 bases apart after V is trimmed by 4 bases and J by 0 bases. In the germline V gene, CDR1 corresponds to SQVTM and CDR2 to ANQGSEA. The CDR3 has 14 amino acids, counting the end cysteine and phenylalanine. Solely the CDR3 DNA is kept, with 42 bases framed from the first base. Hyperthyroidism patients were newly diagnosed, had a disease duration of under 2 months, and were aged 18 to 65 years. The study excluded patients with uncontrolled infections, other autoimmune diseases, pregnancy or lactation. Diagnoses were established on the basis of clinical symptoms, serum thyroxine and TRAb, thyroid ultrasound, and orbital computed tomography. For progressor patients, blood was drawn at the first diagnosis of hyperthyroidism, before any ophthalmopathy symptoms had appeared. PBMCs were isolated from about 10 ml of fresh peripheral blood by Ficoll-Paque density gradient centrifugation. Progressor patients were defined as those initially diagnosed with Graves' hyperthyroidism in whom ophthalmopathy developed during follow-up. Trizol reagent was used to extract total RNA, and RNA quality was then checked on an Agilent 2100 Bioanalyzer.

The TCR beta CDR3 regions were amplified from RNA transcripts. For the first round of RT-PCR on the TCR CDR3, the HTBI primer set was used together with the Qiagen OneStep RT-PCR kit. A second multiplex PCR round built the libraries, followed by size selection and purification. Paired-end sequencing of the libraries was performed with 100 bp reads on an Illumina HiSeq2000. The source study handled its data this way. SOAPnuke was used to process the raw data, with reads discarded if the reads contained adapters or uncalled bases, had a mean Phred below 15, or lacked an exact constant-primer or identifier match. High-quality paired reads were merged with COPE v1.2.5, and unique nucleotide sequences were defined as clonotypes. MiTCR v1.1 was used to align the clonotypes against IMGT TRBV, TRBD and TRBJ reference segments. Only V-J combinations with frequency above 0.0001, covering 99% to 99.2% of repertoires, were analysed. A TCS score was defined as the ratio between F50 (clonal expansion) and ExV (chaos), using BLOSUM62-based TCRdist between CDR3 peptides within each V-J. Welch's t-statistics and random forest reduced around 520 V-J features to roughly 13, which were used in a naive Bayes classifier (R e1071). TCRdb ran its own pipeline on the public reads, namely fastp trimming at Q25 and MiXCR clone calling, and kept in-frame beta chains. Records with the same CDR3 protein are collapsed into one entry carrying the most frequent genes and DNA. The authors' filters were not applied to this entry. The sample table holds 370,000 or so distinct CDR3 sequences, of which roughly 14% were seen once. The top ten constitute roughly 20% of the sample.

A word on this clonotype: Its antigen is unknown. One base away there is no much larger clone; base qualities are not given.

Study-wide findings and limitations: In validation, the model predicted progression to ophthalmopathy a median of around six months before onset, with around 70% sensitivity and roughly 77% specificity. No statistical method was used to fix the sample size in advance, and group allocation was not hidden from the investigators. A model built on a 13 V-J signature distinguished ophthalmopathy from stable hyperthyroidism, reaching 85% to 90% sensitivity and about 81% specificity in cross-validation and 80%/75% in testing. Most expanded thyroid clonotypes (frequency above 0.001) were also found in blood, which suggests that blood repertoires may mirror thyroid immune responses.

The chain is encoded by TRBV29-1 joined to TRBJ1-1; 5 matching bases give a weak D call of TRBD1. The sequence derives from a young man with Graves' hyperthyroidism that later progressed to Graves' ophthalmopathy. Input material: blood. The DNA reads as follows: TGCAGCGTTGCCCACGGGACGGTGAACACTGAAGCTTTCTTT. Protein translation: CSVAHGTVNTEAFF.